This section outlines one TCR beta chain sequence together with its context. What it binds is not known. TCRdb reanalysed the 5' RACE reads using MiXCR and keeps one entry per CDR3 protein. This table holds 650,000 to 800,000 distinct CDR3 sequences, around 20% found once. The data were obtained in a study of CD8 T cells in ankylosing spondylitis. General study results and limits: Several highly homologous variants made up a TCR beta motif that seemed to typify ankylosing spondylitis blood. There was reportedly significant enrichment of clones that were disease-linked in matched ankylosing spondylitis synovial fluid.

Germline assignment: CDR1 SQVTM and CDR2 ANQGSEA. CDR3 length: 10 amino acids. V gave up 7 bases and J gave up 6 bases, with 8 bases separating them. The chain employs TRBV29-1 and TRBJ2-3; tentative D call: TRBD1 (5 bases). This TCR came from a male donor with ankylosing spondylitis. The sample taken for sequencing was blood, either unsorted or a sorted T cell fraction (not recorded which). In nucleotides, the CDR3 is TGCAGCGCGACAGACGATACGCAGTATTTT. Amino acid sequence: CSATDDTQYF.